This entry lists 20 T cell receptor beta chains sequenced from one sample in a study of Ad26.COV2.S vaccination and SARS-CoV-2 variants. The sample's treatment: approximately 18 received Ad26.COV2.S at low or high dose, single or two shots; five or six received placebo; per-sample allocation not given. The samples date from day 63 after the first vaccine or placebo injection. Assay used: immunoSEQ multiplex PCR; TCRdb lists only in-frame clones, some missing. The sample lists around 420,000 clones; over 75% were seen once. Sequencing was performed on peripheral blood, taken in a trial of Ad26.COV2.S vaccine versus placebo. All receptors derive from a person between 18 and 65 years old who received the Ad26.COV2.S COVID-19 vaccine or a placebo.

This chain uses TRBV5-4 with TRBJ1-4; tentative D call: TRBD1 (5 bases). The CDR3 consists of 15 residues. The germline CDR1 and CDR2 sequences are SGHNT and YYREEE (reference sequence). Trimming removed 2 bases from V and 6 bases from J, with 14 bases in between. The CDR3 is CASSLRTGGYEKLFF. In nucleotides, the CDR3 is TGTGCCAGCAGCTTACGTACTGGGGGGTATGAAAAACTGTTTTTT.

The chain is built from TRBV11-2 and TRBJ2-7; no definite D call. V lost 4 bases and J lost 0, with 10 bases in between. This CDR3 region has 14 residues. The germline V gene encodes CDR1 SGHAT and CDR2 FQNNGV. The CDR3 sequence: CASSSVGISYEQYF. The CDR3 DNA sequence: TGTGCCAGCAGCTCCGTGGGGATCTCCTACGAGCAGTACTTC.

This chain connects TRBV7-7 to TRBJ2-5; 9 nucleotides align to TRBD2. This CDR3 region has 15 residues. The J segment lost 4 bases and the V segment lost 5 bases, leaving 8 bases of the junction unmatched. CDR1 SSHAT and CDR2 FNYEAQ come from the germline V gene (reference sequence). The CDR3 region has the DNA TGTGCCAGCAGCCTGGGCGGGGGGGCCACAGAGACCCAGTACTTC. The encoded protein is CASSLGGGATETQYF.

The chain couples TRBV19 to TRBJ2-7; 11 bases agree with TRBD1. With 5 bases clipped from V and 4 bases from J, the junction kept 4 bases outside the gene matches. The CDR3 has 14 residues. Germline V gene lookup returns CDR1 LNHDA and CDR2 SQIVND (reference sequence). The CDR3, as DNA: TGTGCCAGTAGTTGGGGACAGGGGGATTACGAGCAGTACTTC. Residues: CASSWGQGDYEQYF.

The V call is TRBV10-1, the J call TRBJ2-7; D ambiguous. The ends were cut back, 2 bases at V and 6 bases at J, with 17 bases in the middle. Germline lookup yields CDR1 WNHNN and CDR2 SYGVQD (reference sequence). The CDR3 length is 15 residues. CDR3 coding DNA: TGCGCCAGCAGTGAGAGTGGCCTCCAGATGGGCGAGCAGTACTTC. Its translation: CASSESGLQMGEQYF.

The rearrangement uses TRBV6-4 and TRBJ1-6; D may be TRBD1 (6 bases). Germline lookup yields CDR1 MRHNA and CDR2 SNTAGT. The CDR3 has 14 amino acids. V lost 9 bases, J lost 5 bases, and 14 bases lay in between. The CDR3 protein is CASRTDRNNSPLHF. Written as DNA, the CDR3 is TGTGCCAGTCGTACGGACAGAAATAATTCACCCCTCCACTTT.

V usage is TRBV6-5 and J usage is TRBJ2-7, with 7 bases aligning to TRBD1. Per the germline V gene, CDR1 is MNHEY and CDR2 is SVGAGI. CDR3 size: 13 residues. V shed 6 bases and J 6 bases; nucleotides not matched to a gene: 8. The CDR3 protein is CASSRPDRAEQYF. The CDR3 DNA is TGTGCCAGCAGCCGACCCGACAGGGCCGAGCAGTACTTC.

The rearrangement uses TRBV6-2 or TRBV6-3 and TRBJ1-2; D might be TRBD1 (5 bases). The CDR3 is 16 residues long. Between the trimmed V and J ends, which lost 6 bases and 8 bases, there was a span of 25 bases. CDR1 and CDR2 (germline): MNHEY, SVGEGT. CDR3 loop: CASSRQIRAVKYGYTF. The CDR3 DNA reads TGTGCCAGCAGCCGACAAATCAGGGCAGTGAAATACGGCTACACCTTC.

This chain links TRBV11-3 with TRBJ2-3; TRBD2 matches 7 bases. From germline, CDR1 is SGHNT and CDR2 YENEEA. Unmatched junction bases numbered 4, after V lost 1 base and J lost 0 bases. The CDR3 runs to 16 residues. Here the CDR3 reads CASSLGASGSTDTQYF. CDR3 coding DNA: TGTGCCAGCAGCTTAGGTGCTAGCGGAAGCACAGATACGCAGTATTTT. The entire variable domain, with the rest obtained from reference TRBV11-3 and TRBJ2-3, is as follows: EAGVVQSPRYKIIEKKQPVAFWCNPISGHNTLYWYLQNLGQGPELLIRYENEEAVDDSQLPKDRFSAERLKGVDSTLKIQPAELGDSAVYLCASSLGASGSTDTQYFGPGTRLTVL.

This CDR3 is CASSRKGLAGGDTQYF. CDR3 DNA: TGTGCCAGTAGTAGAAAAGGACTAGCGGGAGGAGATACGCAGTATTTT. The V call is TRBV19, the J call TRBJ2-3, with 14 bases aligning to TRBD2. The CDR3 spans 16 residues. Germline trimming cut 4 bases from V and 5 bases from J; bases unmatched to any gene: 5. Germline-derived CDR1 and CDR2 are LNHDA and SQIVND (reference sequence). The full variable domain, in which reference TRBV19 and TRBJ2-3 provide the parts outside the CDR3, is DGGITQSPKYLFRKEGQNVTLSCEQNLNHDAMYWYRQDPGQGLRLIYYSQIVNDFQKGDIAEGYSVSREKKESFPLTVTSAQKNPTAFYLCASSRKGLAGGDTQYFGPGTRLTVL.

The chain carries TRBV7-8 and TRBJ1-1; D is undetermined. The germline CDR1 and CDR2 sequences are SGHVS and FQNEAQ. The CDR3 extends over 15 amino acids. Trimming left V 4 bases short and J 3 bases short, with 15 bases between. In DNA, the CDR3 is TGTGCCAGCAGCTCCCGGGCTGTGTTTGACACTGAAGCTTTCTTT. Encoded protein: CASSSRAVFDTEAFF. The full variable domain, with the rest looked up from reference TRBV7-8 and TRBJ1-1, is GAGVSQSPRYKVAKRGQDVALRCDPISGHVSLFWYQQALGQGPEFLTYFQNEAQLDKSGLPSDRFFAERPEGSVSTLKIQRTQQEDSAVYLCASSSRAVFDTEAFFGQGTRLTVV.

CDR3 DNA sequence: TGTGCCAGCAGCCAGGACAGGGGGAGCTCCTACGAGCAGTACTTC. The encoded protein is CASSQDRGSSYEQYF. The chain recombines TRBV11-2 with TRBJ2-7; 10 positions agree with TRBD1. CDR3 size: 15 residues. Germline trimming cut 5 bases from V and 0 bases from J; bases unmatched to any gene: 4. Germline CDR1 reads SGHAT; CDR2 reads FQNNGV.

The chain employs TRBV25-1 and TRBJ2-1; D tentatively fits TRBD1 or TRBD2 (6 bases each). Germline V gene data show CDR1 as MGHDK and CDR2 as SYGVNS. The V end lost 3 bases, the J end lost 7 bases, and 13 bases lay between the germline ends. The CDR3 totals 14 residues. Here the CDR3 reads CASSDGGPRNEQFF. In DNA, the CDR3 is TGTGCCAGCAGTGATGGGGGGCCGAGGAATGAGCAGTTCTTC.

The chain recombines TRBV5-8 with TRBJ2-1; 7 nucleotides agree with TRBD1. From germline, CDR1 is SGHTS and CDR2 YDEGEE. Trimming at V came to 4 bases and at J to 8 bases, leaving 6 bases not matched to a gene. CDR3 length: 13 residues. DNA for the CDR3: TGTGCCAGCAGCGTTCATCAGGGGGATGAGCAGTTCTTC. Protein product: CASSVHQGDEQFF.

V is TRBV6-5 and J is TRBJ2-4; D uncertain. The CDR3 runs 13 residues. The V end lost 6 bases, the J end lost 8 bases, and 14 bases lay between the germline ends. The V gene's germline CDR1 is MNHEY and CDR2 SVGAGI. CDR3 amino acids: CASRAIGRDIQYF. The DNA for the CDR3 is TGTGCCAGCAGGGCAATCGGTCGGGACATTCAGTACTTC.

This chain uses TRBV28 with TRBJ1-5; D might be TRBD1 (6 bases). This CDR3 is 16 amino acids long. The V end was cut by 4 bases, the J end by 4 bases, with 17 bases between. Germline V gene data show CDR1 as MDHEN and CDR2 as SYDVKM. The CDR3 sequence: CASSSPGTSRNQPQHF. The CDR3 region has the DNA TGTGCCAGCAGTTCACCCGGGACAAGTAGGAATCAGCCCCAGCATTTT.

The V gene is TRBV19, the J gene TRBJ2-3; D gene unclear. The CDR3 loop spans 13 amino acids. Between the trimmed V and J ends, which lost 3 bases and 5 bases, there was a span of 9 bases. CDR1 and CDR2 from the germline V gene are LNHDA and SQIVND (reference sequence). CDR3 bases: TGTGCCAGTAGTATTGAGGTGAGAGATACGCAGTATTTT. Amino acid sequence: CASSIEVRDTQYF.

The rearrangement links TRBV7-2 to TRBJ1-2; D is unresolved. CDR1 is SGHTA, CDR2 FQGNSA, per germline. Between the trimmed V and J ends, which lost 1 base and 7 bases, there was a span of 10 bases. The CDR3 consists of 13 residues. This chain's CDR3 is CASSLGPGLGYTF. The CDR3 nucleotides read TGTGCCAGCAGCTTAGGTCCCGGTCTTGGCTACACCTTC.

The chain employs TRBV2 and TRBJ2-7, with a weak D call TRBD2 (6 bases). From germline, CDR1 is SNHLY and CDR2 FYNNEI. This CDR3 comprises 12 residues. V lost 6 bases to trimming and J lost 9 bases, with 15 bases between them. This CDR3 is CASSAAREPQYF. The CDR3 DNA reads TGTGCCAGCAGCGCGGCCCGGGAGCCGCAGTACTTC.

This clone was picked up a small number of times. This chain links TRBV7-3 with TRBJ2-1; TRBD2 matches 7 bases. V was pared by 2 bases and J by 0 bases, with 7 bases of the junction left unmatched. Germline loops: CDR1 SGHTA, CDR2 FQGTGA. The CDR3 is 17 residues long. The CDR3 DNA follows: TGTGCCAGCAGCTTAGTGTCGGGGGGAGGCTCCTACAATGAGCAGTTCTTC. It is translated as CASSLVSGGGSYNEQFF.